These 21 T cell receptor beta chains came from one sample sequenced in a study of response to subunit inactivated influenza vaccine. MiXCR was run by TCRdb on the RT-PCR reads, yielding one entry per CDR3 protein. The sample yields about 650,000 distinct CDR3 sequences, 13% to 15% seen once. The sample here was PBMCs from blood, taken less than 15 days before vaccination. The source is a man aged 50-59 years who received an inactivated influenza vaccine.

This clonotype appeared a few times. This chain connects TRBV20-1 to TRBJ2-7; tentative D call: TRBD2 (5 bases). V dropped 4 bases and J dropped 3 bases, with 13 bases sitting between them. Germline assignment: CDR1 DFQATT and CDR2 SNEGSKA (reference sequence). The CDR3 is 13 residues long. As DNA, the CDR3 is TGCAGTGCTACACCCGCCGGGGTCTACGAGCAGTACTTC. It translates to CSATPAGVYEQYF.

The rearrangement joins TRBV12-3 or TRBV12-4 to TRBJ2-5; unclear D gene. The CDR3 length is 14 residues. V was cut by 3 bases and J by 5 bases, with 13 bases left in between. Here the CDR3 reads CASSFTLEWETQYF. The CDR3, as DNA: TGTGCCAGCAGTTTTACGTTGGAATGGGAGACCCAGTACTTC.

The chain recombines TRBV15 with TRBJ1-1; no reliable D call. Germline-derived CDR1 and CDR2 are LNHNV and YYDKDF (reference sequence). The CDR3 contains 14 residues. Trimming shortened V by 8 bases and J by 5 bases, and 18 bases separated the two germline ends. CDR3 bases: TGTGCCACCTCGGTTGCGCGAGGAAGAACTGAAGCTTTCTTT. Translating it yields CATSVARGRTEAFF.

There are many counts of this clonotype. The chain recombines TRBV4-3 with TRBJ1-1; D not resolved. The CDR3 has 14 amino acids. V lost 0 bases to trimming and J lost 8 bases, with 13 bases between them. From germline, CDR1 is LGHNA and CDR2 YSLEER. In nucleotides, the CDR3 is TGCGCCAGCAGCCAAGATTCATCGCCAGCCGAAGCTTTCTTT. It is translated as CASSQDSSPAEAFF.

The chain couples TRBV7-2 to TRBJ2-7; 9 nucleotides match TRBD2. Germline V gene sequence: CDR1 SGHTA, CDR2 FQGNSA. The CDR3 covers 14 residues. V gave up 5 bases and J gave up 6 bases; unmatched junction bases: 8. CDR3 in DNA: TGTGCCAGCAGCCATAGCGGGAGTAGGTCCGAGCAGTACTTC. It is translated as CASSHSGSRSEQYF. Combining the CDR3 with reference TRBV7-2 and TRBJ2-7 gives the whole variable domain GAGVSQSPSNKVTEKGKDVELRCDPISGHTALYWYRQSLGQGLEFLIYFQGNSAPDKSGLPSDRFSAERTGGSVSTLTIQRTQQEDSAVYLCASSHSGSRSEQYFGPGTRLTVT.

This clonotype appeared a few times. The chain combines TRBV10-3 with TRBJ2-2; TRBD1 aligns across 8 bases. Germline lookup yields CDR1 ENHRY and CDR2 SYGVKD. CDR3 length: 14 residues. Germline trimming cut 4 bases from V and 3 bases from J; bases unmatched to any gene: 1. The CDR3, as DNA: TGTGCCATCAGTGTGACAGGGGACACCGGGGAGCTGTTTTTT. This encodes CAISVTGDTGELFF.

This clonotype was recorded at least ten times. The J gene is TRBJ1-5, the V gene TRBV6-2 or TRBV6-3, with D uncertain. The V and J ends lost 6 bases and 3 bases respectively, with 12 bases between them. Germline V lookup: CDR1 MNHEY, CDR2 SVGEGT. The CDR3 has 14 amino acids. The CDR3 DNA reads TGTGCCAGCAGCCTACGGGGTGTCAATCAGCCCCAGCATTTT. This codes for CASSLRGVNQPQHF.

This clonotype was observed a few times. The CDR3 loop reads CASRAGRQANYGYTF. CDR3 coding DNA: TGTGCCAGCAGGGCGGGGAGGCAGGCTAACTATGGCTACACCTTC. This chain connects TRBV12-3 or TRBV12-4 to TRBJ1-2; D call uncertain. Trimming removed 6 bases from V and 0 bases from J, with 14 bases in between. This CDR3 spans 15 amino acids.

V gene TRBV12-3 or TRBV12-4 combines with J gene TRBJ2-7; TRBD1 matches 7 bases. CDR3 length: 13 amino acids. The V segment lost 6 bases and the J segment 6 bases; nucleotides outside the gene matches: 8. The CDR3 protein is CASSPDRWSEQYF. As DNA, the CDR3 is TGTGCCAGCAGCCCGGACAGGTGGAGCGAGCAGTACTTC.

V is TRBV6-7 and J is TRBJ2-1; TRBD2 agrees at 8 bases. TRBV6-7 is an ORF, with its function uncertain. J was trimmed by 1 base and V by 4 bases; bases with no gene match: 12. This CDR3 spans 18 amino acids. CDR3 nucleotide sequence: TGTGCCAGCAGTTGCGGGGGTAGCGGGAAGTGGTCCTACAATGAGCAGTTCTTC. This gives the protein CASSCGGSGKWSYNEQFF.

This clonotype came up many times. This chain joins TRBV29-1 and TRBJ2-3; a weak D match, TRBD2 (5 bases). The germline V and J ends were trimmed by 6 bases and 0 bases, with 13 bases remaining between them. The germline V gene has CDR1 SQVTM and CDR2 ANQGSEA. CDR3 size: 14 residues. The CDR3 loop is CSVRAPPSTDTQYF. The CDR3 nucleotides read TGCAGCGTGAGGGCGCCTCCCAGCACAGATACGCAGTATTTT.

The gene calls are TRBV28 and TRBJ1-1, with a weak D call TRBD1 (6 bases). The CDR3 spans 13 residues. Looked up from germline, CDR1 is MDHEN and CDR2 is SYDVKM. The CDR3 DNA sequence: TGTGCTTCCGCAGGGGAAGGAGTCACTGAAGCTTTCTTT. Amino acids: CASAGEGVTEAFF.

This clonotype was observed a few times. The J gene is TRBJ2-5, the V gene TRBV15, with 9 bases fitting TRBD1. J lost 6 bases, V lost 0 bases, and 8 bases had no gene match. This CDR3 is 16 amino acids long. CDR1 is LNHNV and CDR2 is YYDKDF in the germline V gene (reference sequence). Written as DNA, the CDR3 is TGTGCCACCAGCAGAGATCAAACAGGGGGCCCGAAGACCCAGTACTTC. As protein: CATSRDQTGGPKTQYF.

This clonotype was seen ten or more times. J is TRBJ2-4 and V is TRBV29-1; weak D call: TRBD2 (6 bases). The V end lost 7 bases, the J end lost 6 bases, and 16 bases lay between the germline ends. The CDR3 totals 13 residues. The germline V gene encodes CDR1 SQVTM and CDR2 ANQGSEA. CDR3 residues: CSATSGGVNIQYF. In nucleotides, the CDR3 is TGCAGCGCAACCAGCGGAGGGGTAAACATTCAGTACTTC.

A few counts support this clonotype. The rearrangement uses TRBV24-1 and TRBJ2-2; TRBD1 might be the D (5 bases). The germline V gene has CDR1 KGHDR and CDR2 SFDVKD. The V end was cut by 6 bases, the J end by 0 bases, with 10 bases between. The CDR3 has 15 residues. CDR3 protein: CATSTTAPNTGELFF. CDR3 DNA sequence: TGTGCCACCAGTACGACAGCTCCGAACACCGGGGAGCTGTTTTTT.

This clonotype was picked up a small number of times. The V and J genes are TRBV4-3 and TRBJ2-7; D possibly corresponds to TRBD1 (5 bases). The length of the CDR3 is 15 residues. Looked up from germline, CDR1 is LGHNA and CDR2 is YSLEER. Between the trimmed V and J ends, which lost 0 bases and 2 bases, there was a span of 11 bases. The CDR3 bases are TGCGCCAGCAGCCAAGACGGGCAGGGTCCCTACGAGCAGTACTTC. Its translation is CASSQDGQGPYEQYF.

The rearrangement joins TRBV7-8 to TRBJ2-7; D remains unclear. Trimming took 5 bases from V and 7 from J, leaving 9 bases between them. This CDR3 spans 11 amino acids. Germline CDR1 and CDR2: SGHVS and FQNEAQ. CDR3 region: CASSLSWEQYF. As DNA, the CDR3 is TGTGCCAGCAGCCTATCCTGGGAGCAGTACTTC.

The gene calls are TRBV5-1 and TRBJ2-1, with D possibly matching TRBD1 (6 bases). The germline V and J ends were trimmed by 0 bases and 4 bases, with 11 bases remaining between them. Germline CDR1 reads SGHRS; CDR2 reads YFSETQ. The CDR3 contains 15 residues. The CDR3 region is CASSLEGQIYNEQFF. Written as DNA, the CDR3 is TGCGCCAGCAGCTTGGAAGGACAGATATACAATGAGCAGTTCTTC. Full variable domain (remainder filled in from reference TRBV5-1 and TRBJ2-1): KAGVTQTPRYLIKTRGQQVTLSCSPISGHRSVSWYQQTPGQGLQFLFEYFSETQRNKGNFPGRFSGRQFSNSRSEMNVSTLELGDSALYLCASSLEGQIYNEQFFGPGTRLTVL.

A few counts support this clonotype. The chain is built from TRBV5-1 and TRBJ2-5, with TRBD2 matching over 14 bases. The CDR3 totals 19 residues. V shed 0 bases and J 1 base; nucleotides not matched to a gene: 8. Germline CDR1 SGHRS, CDR2 YFSETQ. This CDR3 reads CASSLGLTSGGAFQETQYF. DNA for the CDR3: TGCGCCAGCAGCTTGGGCCTGACTAGCGGGGGGGCCTTCCAAGAGACCCAGTACTTC.

This chain links TRBV6-2 or TRBV6-3 with TRBJ2-7, with D possibly matching TRBD1 (6 bases). The CDR3 runs to 14 residues. Germline CDR1 is MNHEY and CDR2 is SVGEGT. Trimming cost V 5 bases and J 3 bases, with 14 bases left between them. The CDR3 loop is CASSGGSGYYEQYF. CDR3 nucleotide sequence: TGTGCCAGCAGTGGGGGCAGCGGATACTACGAGCAGTACTTC.

The chain couples TRBV5-1 to TRBJ2-1; 15 bases align to TRBD2. Losses at the gene ends were 4 bases for V and 1 base for J; bases not matched to a gene: 3. The germline gives CDR1 SGHRS, CDR2 YFSETQ. The CDR3 is made up of 17 amino acids. The CDR3 DNA follows: TGCGCCAGCAGCCCGGGACTAGCGGGGGGATCCTACAATGAGCAGTTCTTC. Its translation: CASSPGLAGGSYNEQFF.